The entry below describes one T cell receptor beta chain. These data belong to a study of blood T cell repertoires in COVID-19. Across the whole study: The cDNA or gDNA used as material had been derived from T cells, B-cell-depleted T cells, or PBMCs.

The CDR3 runs 15 residues. CDR1 and CDR2 from the germline V gene are SGDLS and YYNGEE. The ends were cut back, 0 bases at V and 3 bases at J, with 13 bases in the middle. Original analysis: Nucleated cell number was recorded as an estimate derived from reference gene primer amplification. Profiled with immunoSEQ multiplex PCR; TCRdb holds only in-frame clones, not every one. V and J calls and clone size are copied from that table; D and trimming were computed from the DNA. The sample has around 140,000 clones, around 90% seen once; the top ten hold about 10%. This clonotype was sampled from a man aged 55 to 69 with active or convalescent COVID-19. The chain joins TRBV9 to TRBJ2-7, with D possibly being TRBD1 (6 bases). Material for sequencing was peripheral blood. CDR3: CASSVGIRDNYEQYF. The CDR3 DNA is TGTGCCAGCAGCGTAGGGATCCGGGACAACTACGAGCAGTACTTC.